This T cell receptor (beta chain) appears in the sequencing data of a study of CD8+ T cells in alopecia areata. Sequencing templates came from extracted RNA that was reverse transcribed into cDNA. Assay: immunoSEQ multiplex PCR; the TCRdb copy retains only in-frame clones and omits some. The sample holds about 2,700 clones, under 70% seen once. Germline V gene sequence: CDR1 SGHNT, CDR2 YENEEA. The V and J ends lost 0 bases and 4 bases, in that order; junction bases with no gene match: 12. The CDR3 has 19 residues. The chain joins TRBV11-3 to TRBJ2-1; 10 positions agree with TRBD2. The source is a human donor in good health. The sample consisted of skin. CDR3: CASSLDRGSGGPGYNEQFF. In DNA, the CDR3 is TGTGCCAGCAGCTTAGATCGCGGTAGCGGGGGGCCGGGATACAATGAGCAGTTCTTC.